This T cell receptor beta chain stems from a study of blood T cell repertoires in COVID-19. Study processing details: Amplified reference gene primers provided the basis for estimating nucleated cell counts. Using immunoSEQ multiplex PCR, the repertoire was profiled, and TCRdb retains in-frame clones only, with some absent. Clone size and V and J calls were adopted from that table, with D and trimming inferred from the DNA. The sample lists some 500,000 clones, 70% to 90% occurring once. What was sequenced was peripheral blood. The receptor comes from a woman aged 45 to 65 with COVID-19, enrolled during active disease.

In DNA form, the CDR3 reads TGCAGTGCTAGTAAGGACTCGTCCTACAATGAGCAGTTCTTC. The encoded protein is CSASKDSSYNEQFF. The chain has TRBV20-1 and TRBJ2-1, with TRBD2 as a possible D gene (5 bases). V lost 3 bases and J 1 base, leaving 10 bases between the germline ends. This CDR3 has 14 residues. Looked up from germline, CDR1 is DFQATT and CDR2 is SNEGSKA (reference sequence).